The source of this T cell receptor (beta chain) is a study of cytomegalovirus exposure and HLA in healthy donors. In the case of this clone: Its antigen is still unknown.

This table comes from immunoSEQ multiplex PCR, and its TCRdb copy is limited to in-frame clones, with some not included. The sample has 90,000 to 100,000 clones, 87% seen once. Study-level results: First-cohort TCR clusters were later found to tend to co-occur in the roughly 120 validation repertoires. Associated with cytomegalovirus, according to the listing, were 150 to 200 TCR beta chains.

Losses at the gene ends were 4 bases for V and 3 bases for J; bases not matched to a gene: 2. Looked up from germline, CDR1 is MNHNS and CDR2 is SASEGT. This CDR3 has 13 amino acids. The genes are TRBV6-1 and TRBJ2-5; 7 bases map to TRBD2. This TCR was sampled from a man aged 18 to 30 in good health and CMV-seropositive. Input material: PBMCs. For the CDR3, the DNA is TGTGCCAGCAGTGGCGGGGGTGAAGAGACCCAGTACTTC. Protein product: CASSGGGEETQYF.